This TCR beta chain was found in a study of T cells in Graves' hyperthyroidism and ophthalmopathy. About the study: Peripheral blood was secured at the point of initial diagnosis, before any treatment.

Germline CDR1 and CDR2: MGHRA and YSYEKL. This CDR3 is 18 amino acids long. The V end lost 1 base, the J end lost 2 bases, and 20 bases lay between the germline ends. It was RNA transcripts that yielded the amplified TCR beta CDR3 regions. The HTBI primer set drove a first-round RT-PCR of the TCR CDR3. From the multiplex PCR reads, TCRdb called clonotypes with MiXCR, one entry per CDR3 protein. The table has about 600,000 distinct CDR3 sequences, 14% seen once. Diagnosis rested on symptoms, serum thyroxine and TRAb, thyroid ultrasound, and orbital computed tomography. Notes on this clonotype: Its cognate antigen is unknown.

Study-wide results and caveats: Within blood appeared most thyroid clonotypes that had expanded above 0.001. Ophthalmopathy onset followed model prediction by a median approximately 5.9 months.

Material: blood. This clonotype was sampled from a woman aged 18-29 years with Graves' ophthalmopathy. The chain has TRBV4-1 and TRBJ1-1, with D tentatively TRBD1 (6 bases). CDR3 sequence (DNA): TGCGCCAGCAGCCAAGGTTTCAATCCGGGACACCTAAACACTGAAGCTTTCTTT. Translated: CASSQGFNPGHLNTEAFF.